This T cell receptor (beta chain) was captured by sequencing in a study of T cell responses to AZD1222 COVID-19 vaccine. The V and J ends lost 0 bases and 7 bases, in that order; junction bases with no gene match: 6. CDR1 is SGHRS and CDR2 is YFSETQ in the germline V gene. The CDR3 runs 15 residues. Profiling relied on immunoSEQ multiplex PCR, and the TCRdb table lists in-frame clones only, not all of them. This table holds around 140,000 clones, over 90% found once. Specimen: peripheral blood, collected on day 0 of AZD1222 vaccination. This rearrangement joins TRBV5-1 to TRBJ2-7, with 11 positions matching TRBD1. The sequence came from an adult in good health. For the CDR3, the DNA is TGCGCCAGCAGCTTGGCTGGACAGGGGGCGCGAGAGCAGTACTTC. Its protein is CASSLAGQGAREQYF.